This is a list of T cell receptor beta chains from one sample in a study of long-term antiretroviral therapy in people with HIV. The assay was immunoSEQ multiplex PCR, and TCRdb's table has in-frame clones only and misses some. This table has about 19,000 clones, about nine tenths appearing once. Sequencing used unsorted PBMCs, obtained 2.1 years after starting antiretroviral therapy. Source of these receptors: a man between 18 and 29 years old with HIV. Each CDR3 is given with its conserved first and last residue. A D gene is named only where the DNA matches it firmly. Some rows have no size entry. The others give once, few or many, or a class for an expanded clone.

V gene	J gene	clone size	D gene	CDR3 protein	CDR3 DNA
TRBV2	TRBJ1-6	few	NA	CASTYRIQSSYNSPLHF	TGTGCCAGCACCTACCGGATACAGAGCTCCTATAATTCACCCCTCCACTTT
TRBV4-1	TRBJ1-5	NA	NA	CASSLRDGIDQPQHF	TGCGCCAGCAGCCTACGGGATGGTATCGATCAGCCCCAGCATTTT
TRBV2	TRBJ1-3	NA	TRBD1	CASSAGQGMGGNTIYF	TGTGCCAGCAGCGCCGGACAGGGAATGGGAGGAAACACCATATATTTT
TRBV5-4	TRBJ1-6	few	NA	CASSFSPGSSPLHF	TGTGCCAGCAGCTTCTCCCCAGGGAGTTCACCCCTCCACTTT
TRBV7-6	TRBJ2-6	NA	NA	CASSLGTPGANVLTF	TGTGCCAGCAGCCTCGGGACACCGGGGGCCAACGTCCTGACTTTC
TRBV7-2	TRBJ2-2	NA	TRBD1	CASSSTGGLGGELFF	TGTGCCAGCAGCTCGACAGGGGGTTTGGGCGGGGAGCTGTTTTTT
TRBV5-6	TRBJ1-4	NA	NA	CASSWWATNEKLFF	TGTGCCAGCAGCTGGTGGGCGACTAATGAAAAACTGTTTTTT
TRBV9	TRBJ1-2	NA	TRBD1	CASSATGTGVDYTF	TGTGCCAGCAGCGCAACCGGGACAGGGGTTGACTACACCTTC
TRBV18	TRBJ1-4	NA	TRBD1	CASSFDRGDEKLFF	TGTGCCAGCTCATTCGACAGGGGGGATGAAAAACTGTTTTTT
TRBV11-2	TRBJ1-1	few	NA	CATGSLNTEAFF	TGTGCCACCGGGTCCCTGAACACTGAAGCTTTCTTT
TRBV28	TRBJ1-5	NA	NA	CASSLPGYSNQPQHF	TGTGCCAGCAGTTTACCAGGCTATAGCAATCAGCCCCAGCATTTT
TRBV10-3	TRBJ2-1	NA	TRBD2	CAISPARGLAGGLEQFF	TGTGCCATCAGTCCAGCAAGAGGGCTAGCGGGAGGGCTTGAGCAGTTCTTC
TRBV13	TRBJ1-6	NA	NA	CASSLGAPRKAYNSPLHF	TGTGCCAGCAGCTTAGGGGCCCCCAGGAAAGCCTATAATTCACCCCTCCACTTT
TRBV12-5	TRBJ1-1	NA	NA	CASGFGRELEAFF	TGTGCTAGTGGTTTTGGCAGGGAACTCGAAGCTTTCTTT
TRBV5-6	TRBJ1-1	NA	TRBD1	CASSWTGPNTEAFF	TGTGCCAGCAGCTGGACAGGGCCCAACACTGAAGCTTTCTTT
TRBV7-2	TRBJ1-4	once	NA	CASSLRGLEGEKLFF	TGTGCCAGCAGCTTACGGGGGCTCGAGGGTGAAAAACTGTTTTTT
TRBV2	TRBJ1-4	NA	NA	CASRWKRLAPNEKLFF	TGTGCCAGCCGGTGGAAGCGCCTCGCCCCTAATGAAAAACTGTTTTTT
TRBV9	TRBJ2-7	NA	NA	CASSVEGDSYEQYF	TGTGCCAGCAGCGTAGAGGGGGACTCTTACGAGCAGTACTTC
TRBV27	TRBJ1-1	NA	NA	CASSPSNLTEAFF	TGTGCCAGCAGCCCGTCGAATCTGACTGAAGCTTTCTTT